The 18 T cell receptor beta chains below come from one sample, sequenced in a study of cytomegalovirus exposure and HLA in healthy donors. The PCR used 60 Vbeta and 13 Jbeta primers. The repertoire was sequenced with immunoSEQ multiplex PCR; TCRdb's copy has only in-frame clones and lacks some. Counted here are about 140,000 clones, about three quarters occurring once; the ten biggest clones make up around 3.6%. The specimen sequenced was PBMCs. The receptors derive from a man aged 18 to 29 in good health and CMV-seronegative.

CDR3 coding DNA: TGTGCCAGCAGTTACGGCGGGGCCAATGAAAAACTGTTTTTT. Protein product: CASSYGGANEKLFF. V gene TRBV6-5 combines with J gene TRBJ1-4; TRBD1 is a possible D gene (5 bases). CDR1 and CDR2 from the germline V gene are MNHEY and SVGAGI. The CDR3 extends over 14 amino acids. V was cut by 2 bases and J by 5 bases, with 9 bases left in between.

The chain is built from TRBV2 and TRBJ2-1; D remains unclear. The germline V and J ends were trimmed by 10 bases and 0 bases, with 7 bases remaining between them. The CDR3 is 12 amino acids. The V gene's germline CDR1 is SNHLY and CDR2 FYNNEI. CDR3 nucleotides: TGTGCCATCCCGGTCTCCTACAATGAGCAGTTCTTC. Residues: CAIPVSYNEQFF. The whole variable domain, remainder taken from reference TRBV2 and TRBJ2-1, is EPEVTQTPSHQVTQMGQEVILRCVPISNHLYFYWYRQILGQKVEFLVSFYNNEISEKSEIFDDQFSVERPDGSNFTLKIRSTKLEDSAMYFCAIPVSYNEQFFGPGTRLTVL.

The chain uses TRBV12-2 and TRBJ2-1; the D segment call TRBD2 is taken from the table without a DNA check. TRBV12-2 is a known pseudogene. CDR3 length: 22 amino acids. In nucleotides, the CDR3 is TGTGCAAGTCGCTTAGTTGCGGAACTAGCGGGAGGGCGGCGCTCAGTCTACAATGAGCAGTTCTTC. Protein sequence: CASRLVAELAGGRRSVYNEQFF.

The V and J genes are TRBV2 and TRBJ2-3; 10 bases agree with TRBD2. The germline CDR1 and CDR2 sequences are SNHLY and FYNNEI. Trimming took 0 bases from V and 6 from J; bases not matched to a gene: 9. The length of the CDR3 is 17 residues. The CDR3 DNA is TGTGCCAGCAGTGAAGCGCTTCTAGCGGGAGTATCTGATACGCAGTATTTT. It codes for CASSEALLAGVSDTQYF.

This CDR3 is CASSFGSPNEQFF. The CDR3 DNA follows: TGTGCCAGCAGCTTCGGGTCCCCCAATGAGCAGTTCTTC. The V gene is TRBV13, the J gene TRBJ2-1; D remains ambiguous. CDR3 size: 13 residues. Germline-derived CDR1 and CDR2 are PRHDT and FYEKMQ (reference sequence). Trimming shortened V by 3 bases and J by 6 bases, and 9 bases separated the two germline ends.

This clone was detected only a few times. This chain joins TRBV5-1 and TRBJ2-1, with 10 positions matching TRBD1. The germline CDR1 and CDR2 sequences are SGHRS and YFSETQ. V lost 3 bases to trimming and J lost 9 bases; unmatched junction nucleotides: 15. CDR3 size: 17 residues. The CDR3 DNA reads TGCGCCAGCAGCTCCGTGACAGGGGGCATGGACTACTTTGAGCAGTTCTTC. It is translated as CASSSVTGGMDYFEQFF.

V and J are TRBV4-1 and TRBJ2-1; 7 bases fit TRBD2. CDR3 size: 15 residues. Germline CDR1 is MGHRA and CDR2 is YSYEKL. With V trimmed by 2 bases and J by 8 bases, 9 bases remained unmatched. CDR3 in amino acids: CASSQPLTSSDEQFF. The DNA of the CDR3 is TGCGCCAGCAGCCAACCTTTGACTAGCTCAGATGAGCAGTTCTTC.

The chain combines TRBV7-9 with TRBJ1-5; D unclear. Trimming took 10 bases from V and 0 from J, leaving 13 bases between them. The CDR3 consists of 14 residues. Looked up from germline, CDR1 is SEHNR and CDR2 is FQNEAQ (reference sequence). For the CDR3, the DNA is TGTGCCACCGGAGAAATCGATAGCAATCAGCCCCAGCATTTT. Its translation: CATGEIDSNQPQHF.

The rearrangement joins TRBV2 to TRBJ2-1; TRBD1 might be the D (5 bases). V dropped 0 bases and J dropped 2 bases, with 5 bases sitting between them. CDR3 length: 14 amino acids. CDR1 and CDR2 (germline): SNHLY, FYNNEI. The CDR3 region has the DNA TGTGCCAGCAGTGAAGCAGGGGCCTACAATGAGCAGTTCTTC. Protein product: CASSEAGAYNEQFF.

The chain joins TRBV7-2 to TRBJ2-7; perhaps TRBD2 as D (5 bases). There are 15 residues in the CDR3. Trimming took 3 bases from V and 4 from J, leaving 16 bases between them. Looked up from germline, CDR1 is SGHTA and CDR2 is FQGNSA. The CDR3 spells CASSFSPDSTYEQYF. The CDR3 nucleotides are TGTGCCAGCAGCTTCTCCCCGGACTCAACATACGAGCAGTACTTC.

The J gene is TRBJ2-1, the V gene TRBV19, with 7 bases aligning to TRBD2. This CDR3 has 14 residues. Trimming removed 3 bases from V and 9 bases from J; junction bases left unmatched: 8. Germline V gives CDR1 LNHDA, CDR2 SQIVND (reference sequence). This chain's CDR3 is CASSIPGTIPEQFF. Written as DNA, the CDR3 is TGTGCCAGTAGTATTCCCGGGACTATACCTGAGCAGTTCTTC.

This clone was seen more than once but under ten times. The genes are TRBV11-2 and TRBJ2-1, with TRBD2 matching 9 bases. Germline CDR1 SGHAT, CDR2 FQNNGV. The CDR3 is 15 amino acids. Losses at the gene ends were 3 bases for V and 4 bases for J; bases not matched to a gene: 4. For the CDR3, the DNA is TGTGCCAGCAGCTTTATTAGCGGGAGTTACAATGAGCAGTTCTTC. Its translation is CASSFISGSYNEQFF.

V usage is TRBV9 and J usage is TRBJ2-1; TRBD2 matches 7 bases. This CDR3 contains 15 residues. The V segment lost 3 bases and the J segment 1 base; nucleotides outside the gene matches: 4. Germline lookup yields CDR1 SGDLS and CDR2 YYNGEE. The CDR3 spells CASSAREGSYNEQFF. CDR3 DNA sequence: TGTGCCAGCAGCGCCAGGGAGGGATCCTACAATGAGCAGTTCTTC.

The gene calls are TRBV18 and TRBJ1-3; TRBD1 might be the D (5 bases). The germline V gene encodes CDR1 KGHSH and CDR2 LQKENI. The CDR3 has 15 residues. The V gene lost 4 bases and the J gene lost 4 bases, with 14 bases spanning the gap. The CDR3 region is CASSLRQQYGNTIYF. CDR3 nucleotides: TGTGCCAGCTCACTACGACAGCAGTACGGAAACACCATATATTTT.

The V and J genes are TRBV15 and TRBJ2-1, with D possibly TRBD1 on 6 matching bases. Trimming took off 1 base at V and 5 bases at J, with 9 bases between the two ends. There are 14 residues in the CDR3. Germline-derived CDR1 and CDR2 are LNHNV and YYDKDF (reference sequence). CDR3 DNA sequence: TGTGCCACCAGCAGAGGGACAGCCAACAATGAGCAGTTCTTC. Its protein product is CATSRGTANNEQFF. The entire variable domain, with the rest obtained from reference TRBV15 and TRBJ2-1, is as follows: DAMVIQNPRYQVTQFGKPVTLSCSQTLNHNVMYWYQQKSSQAPKLLFHYYDKDFNNEADTPDNFQSRRPNTSFCFLDIRSPGLGDTAMYLCATSRGTANNEQFFGPGTRLTVL.

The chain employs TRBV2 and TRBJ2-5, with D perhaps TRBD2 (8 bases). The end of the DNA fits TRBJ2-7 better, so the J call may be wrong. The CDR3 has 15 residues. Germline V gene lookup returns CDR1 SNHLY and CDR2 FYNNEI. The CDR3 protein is CASIGGLRGANEQYF. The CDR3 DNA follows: TGTGCCAGCATAGGGGGCCTGCGGGGGGCGAACGAGCAGTACTTC.

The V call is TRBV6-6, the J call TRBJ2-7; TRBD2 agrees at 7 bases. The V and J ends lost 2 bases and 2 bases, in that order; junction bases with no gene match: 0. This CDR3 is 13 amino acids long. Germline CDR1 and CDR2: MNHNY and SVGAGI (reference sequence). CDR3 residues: CASSYGTTYEQYF. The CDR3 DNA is TGTGCCAGCAGTTACGGGACTACCTACGAGCAGTACTTC.

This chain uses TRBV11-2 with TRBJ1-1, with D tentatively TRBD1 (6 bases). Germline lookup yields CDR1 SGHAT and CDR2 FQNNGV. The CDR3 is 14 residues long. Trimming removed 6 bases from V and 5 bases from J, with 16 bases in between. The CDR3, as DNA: TGTGCCAGCAGGCGATATTTCCAGGGGACTGAAGCTTTCTTT. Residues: CASRRYFQGTEAFF.